A selection of T cell receptor beta chains follows, all from one sample in a study of T cell changes during pregnancy in multiple sclerosis. Libraries were prepared by immunoSEQ multiplex PCR; TCRdb keeps only in-frame clonotypes and omits some of them. The table includes over 70,000 clones, approximately 92% detected once. Sequencing used peripheral blood, obtained in the first trimester of pregnancy. The receptors were gathered from a female donor with multiple sclerosis, enrolled in a pregnancy study. The CDR3 runs from the conserved cysteine through the conserved F or W. Fields, in order: clone size, V gene, D gene, CDR3 length, J gene, CDR3 protein, CDR3 DNA. The D gene is left open where the match is weak. A row's size may be missing; if present it is once, few, many or a size class.

>.|TRBV14|.|16|TRBJ1-5
CASSQDPGRRNQPQHF
TGTGCCAGCAGCCAAGATCCGGGGAGGCGCAATCAGCCCCAGCATTTT
>once|TRBV7-8|.|14|TRBJ1-3
CASSYPGSGNTIYF
TGTGCCAGCAGTTACCCAGGGTCTGGAAACACCATATATTTT
>.|TRBV6-1|.|14|TRBJ1-2
CASSERGANYGYTF
TGTGCCAGCAGTGAGCGGGGAGCTAACTATGGCTACACCTTC
>.|TRBV2|.|15|TRBJ1-1
CASSDSLTVNTEAFF
TGTGCCAGCAGTGATAGTCTCACCGTGAACACTGAAGCTTTCTTT
>once|TRBV7-8|.|15|TRBJ1-1
CASSLSTGVGTEAFF
TGTGCCAGCAGCTTATCGACGGGAGTGGGCACTGAAGCTTTCTTT
>.|TRBV11-2|TRBD1|18|TRBJ1-1
CASSTRTGWRLMNTEAFF
TGTGCCAGCAGCACAAGGACAGGCTGGCGTCTCATGAACACTGAAGCTTTCTTT
>.|TRBV7-2|.|15|TRBJ2-7
CASSLVPWGAYEQYF
TGTGCCAGCAGCTTAGTACCTTGGGGAGCCTACGAGCAGTACTTC
>.|TRBV6-5|.|13|TRBJ1-1
CASTPRENTEAFF
TGTGCCAGCACCCCCAGGGAGAACACTGAAGCTTTCTTT
>.|TRBV13|TRBD2|16|TRBJ2-3
CASSYGRGREKDTQYF
TGTGCCAGCAGCTACGGGAGGGGCCGCGAAAAAGATACGCAGTATTTT
>.|TRBV6-4|TRBD2|16|TRBJ2-3
CASSEGTGGVTDTQYF
TGTGCCAGCAGTGAGGGGACGGGGGGGGTAACAGATACGCAGTATTTT
>.|TRBV19|.|14|TRBJ2-3
CASSMAGYTDTQYF
TGTGCCAGTAGTATGGCGGGTTACACAGATACGCAGTATTTT
>.|TRBV5-4|.|14|TRBJ2-2
CASSNGGPAGELFF
TGTGCCAGCAGCAATGGAGGGCCGGCCGGGGAGCTGTTTTTT
>.|TRBV6-5|TRBD1|16|TRBJ1-2
CASSYSSQGDGYGYTF
TGTGCCAGCAGTTACTCCTCTCAGGGGGACGGCTATGGCTACACCTTC
>once|TRBV7-8|.|16|TRBJ1-5
CASSLGAGTTNQPQHF
TGTGCCAGCAGCTTAGGGGCAGGCACGACCAATCAGCCCCAGCATTTT
>.|TRBV13|.|13|TRBJ1-2
CASSLMAGVGYTF
TGTGCCAGCAGCTTAATGGCAGGGGTTGGCTACACCTTC
>.|TRBV4-1|.|16|TRBJ2-1
CASSQEGTSSYNEQFF
TGCGCCAGCAGCCAAGAAGGGACTTCTTCTTACAATGAGCAGTTCTTC
>.|TRBV5-1|TRBD2|16|TRBJ2-1
CASSLGLAGGINEQFF
TGCGCCAGCAGCTTGGGACTAGCGGGGGGGATTAATGAGCAGTTCTTC
>.|TRBV5-1|.|15|TRBJ2-5
CASSNSGDPQETQYF
TGCGCCAGCAGCAACTCAGGGGACCCCCAAGAGACCCAGTACTTC
>.|TRBV11-2|TRBD1|17|TRBJ1-2
CASSLGTGTARPYGYTF
TGTGCCAGCAGCTTAGGGACAGGGACGGCGCGTCCTTATGGCTACACCTTC
>.|TRBV7-9|.|17|TRBJ2-7
CASSLGRGKIPPYEQYF
TGTGCCAGCAGCTTAGGCCGCGGGAAGATTCCCCCCTACGAGCAGTACTTC
>once|TRBV5-1|.|15|TRBJ2-5
CASSFGRGGQETQYF
TGCGCCAGCAGCTTTGGACGGGGTGGTCAAGAGACCCAGTACTTC
>.|TRBV9|TRBD1|16|TRBJ2-5
CASSPTGQVSQETQYF
TGTGCCAGCAGTCCTACGGGACAGGTGTCCCAAGAGACCCAGTACTTC
>.|TRBV6-5|TRBD1|16|TRBJ1-2
CASSSTGQAEADGYTF
TGTGCCAGCAGTTCCACCGGACAGGCTGAGGCCGATGGCTACACCTTC
>.|TRBV5-1|.|14|TRBJ2-3
CASKAGAGTDTQYF
TGCGCCAGCAAGGCGGGGGCTGGCACAGATACGCAGTATTTT
>.|TRBV5-4|.|15|TRBJ1-1
CASSSLGHLNTEAFF
TGTGCCAGCAGCTCATTAGGACACCTGAACACTGAAGCTTTCTTT
>.|TRBV7-9|TRBD1|15|TRBJ1-2
CASSREGQGASGYTF
TGTGCCAGCAGCCGCGAGGGACAGGGAGCTTCGGGCTACACCTTC
>once|TRBV12-5|.|16|TRBJ2-1
CASGFALLRDYNEQFF
TGTGCTAGTGGCTTCGCACTCCTCAGGGATTACAATGAGCAGTTCTTC
>.|TRBV15|TRBD1|15|TRBJ2-2
CATSRARGWTGELFF
TGTGCCACCAGCAGAGCCAGGGGGTGGACCGGGGAGCTGTTTTTT
>.|TRBV6-1|TRBD1|14|TRBJ1-4
CASSEKQGGEKLFF
TGTGCCAGCAGTGAAAAGCAGGGGGGAGAAAAACTGTTTTTT
>.|TRBV14|TRBD2|16|TRBJ2-3
CASSQVWGLHSDTQYF
TGTGCCAGCAGCCAAGTCTGGGGACTACACTCAGATACGCAGTATTTT
>.|TRBV19|TRBD1|15|TRBJ2-4
CASSPRGQGKAIQYF
TGTGCCAGTAGTCCCCGGGGACAGGGCAAGGCCATTCAGTACTTC
>.|TRBV9|TRBD2|17|TRBJ2-3
CASSVDDLAGGQDTQYF
TGTGCCAGCAGCGTAGATGACCTAGCGGGGGGGCAAGATACGCAGTATTTT
>.|TRBV27|TRBD2|18|TRBJ2-1
CASSLLGSSGGPYNEQFF
TGTGCCAGCAGTTTGCTAGGTTCAAGCGGGGGGCCCTACAATGAGCAGTTCTTC
>.|TRBV29-1|.|14|TRBJ2-1
CSARDSTHYNEQFF
TGCAGCGCCAGGGACTCAACTCACTACAATGAGCAGTTCTTC
>.|TRBV5-4|TRBD1|20|TRBJ2-5
CASSRVRDRGRSGSGETQYF
TGTGCCAGCAGCAGGGTCCGGGACAGGGGAAGATCGGGGAGTGGAGAGACCCAGTACTTC
>.|TRBV18|.|16|TRBJ1-4
CASSFAVLGPNEKLFF
TGTGCCAGCTCTTTTGCGGTTTTGGGTCCTAATGAAAAACTGTTTTTT
>.|TRBV9|.|15|TRBJ2-2
CASSVSGDLTGELFF
TGTGCCAGCAGCGTGTCAGGGGACCTAACCGGGGAGCTGTTTTTT
>few|TRBV6-5|TRBD1|16|TRBJ2-7
CASSFSGGQGSYEQYF
TGTGCCAGCAGTTTCTCCGGGGGACAGGGCTCCTACGAGCAGTACTTC
>.|TRBV2|TRBD1|14|TRBJ1-2
CANVGQGDFSGYTF
TGTGCCAACGTCGGACAGGGCGATTTTAGTGGCTACACCTTC
>.|TRBV19|TRBD1|13|TRBJ1-5
CASNSGGNQPQHF
TGTGCCAGTAATTCAGGGGGGAATCAGCCCCAGCATTTT
>.|TRBV7-9|TRBD2|17|TRBJ2-7
CASSLYPGLAGSYEQYF
TGTGCCAGCAGCTTATATCCCGGACTAGCGGGGTCCTACGAGCAGTACTTC